Following are 28 T cell receptor beta chains from one sample sequenced in a study of T-cell reconstitution after alpha-beta-depleted transplantation in children (dated by TCRdb to 2016 to 2017). Receptor libraries were prepared by PCR. The run used an Illumina HiSeq 2500. Molecular barcoding was employed in the preparation of TCR libraries, with unique molecular identifiers being used to normalize TCRbeta repertoire quantification. TCRdb passed the public sequencing reads through fastp at Q25 and MiXCR, retaining productive beta sequences. For every CDR3 protein sequence, its rows merge into one entry that carries the most common genes and DNA. The sample has 490,000 or so distinct CDR3 sequences on record, roughly an eighth of them singletons. The top ten constitute 4.5% to 6% of the sample. This specimen consisted of PBMCs from the stem cell graft donor, obtained from the stem cell graft. These TCRs come from a human donor who donated a stem cell graft to a child with combined immunodeficiency.

The chain couples TRBV9 to TRBJ1-2; TRBD1 is a possible D gene (6 bases). The germline CDR1 and CDR2 sequences are SGDLS and YYNGEE. The CDR3 is made up of 15 amino acids. V was shortened by 1 base and J by 2 bases, with 12 bases between the two germline ends. The CDR3 here is CASSVTDSSNYGYTF. The CDR3 DNA sequence: TGTGCCAGCAGCGTAACGGACAGCTCCAACTATGGCTACACCTTC.

This clonotype occurred a few times. V and J are TRBV20-1 and TRBJ2-4, with TRBD2 as a possible D gene (5 bases). The CDR3 is 12 residues long. Germline lookup yields CDR1 DFQATT and CDR2 SNEGSKA (reference sequence). Trimming took off 0 bases at V and 10 bases at J, with 10 bases between the two ends. The chain's CDR3 is CSARDPTGIQYF. Here the CDR3 DNA reads TGCAGTGCTAGAGACCCGACGGGAATTCAGTACTTC.

This clonotype was picked up many times. The chain has TRBV7-3 and TRBJ1-2, with D perhaps TRBD1 (5 bases). From germline, CDR1 is SGHTA and CDR2 FQGTGA. Between the trimmed V and J ends, which lost 11 bases and 2 bases, there was a span of 18 bases. The CDR3 runs to 14 residues. CDR3 sequence: CARWGAGQNYGYTF. Here the CDR3 DNA reads TGTGCCCGGTGGGGCGCAGGGCAGAACTATGGCTACACCTTC.

This clonotype has a handful of counts. The chain carries TRBV4-1 and TRBJ2-1, with D possibly matching TRBD2 (5 bases). From germline, CDR1 is MGHRA and CDR2 YSYEKL. With 1 base removed from V and 2 bases from J, the gap between germline ends came to 24 bases. This CDR3 has 20 residues. CDR3 amino acids: CASSQGPIFGMYKTYNEQFF. CDR3 in DNA: TGCGCCAGCAGCCAAGGTCCGATTTTCGGGATGTATAAGACCTACAATGAGCAGTTCTTC.

The rearrangement links TRBV6-5 to TRBJ1-5; D is ambiguous. The CDR3 spans 16 residues. Germline V gene sequence: CDR1 MNHEY, CDR2 SVGAGI. V was clipped by 0 bases and J by 6 bases, with 15 bases between them. CDR3 DNA: TGTGCCAGCAGTTACTCGTACGTCGACCCGGGTCAGCCCCAGCATTTT. Translation gives CASSYSYVDPGQPQHF.

The rearrangement links TRBV20-1 to TRBJ2-1; the D gene is possibly TRBD2 (6 bases). Trimming took off 1 base at V and 1 base at J, with 17 bases between the two ends. The CDR3 runs to 17 residues. CDR1 is DFQATT, CDR2 SNEGSKA, per germline (reference sequence). The CDR3 reads CSARGNFRERSYNEQFF. CDR3 coding DNA: TGCAGTGCTAGAGGAAATTTCCGGGAGCGGTCCTACAATGAGCAGTTCTTC.

The chain joins TRBV7-9 to TRBJ2-1; TRBD2 matches at 9 bases. V lost 10 bases, J lost 9 bases, and 10 bases stayed unmatched. Per germline, CDR1 SEHNR and CDR2 FQNEAQ (reference sequence). The CDR3 extends over 13 amino acids. CDR3 residues: CATTALAGSEQFF. The CDR3 bases are TGTGCCACCACGGCGCTAGCGGGATCTGAGCAGTTCTTC.

This clonotype was seen more than once but under ten times. The rearrangement uses TRBV10-3 and TRBJ2-1; no clear D. Trimming shortened V by 2 bases and J by 1 base, and 12 bases separated the two germline ends. CDR3 length: 16 residues. From germline, CDR1 is ENHRY and CDR2 SYGVKD. The CDR3 here is CAISEDRALSYNEQFF. CDR3 DNA: TGTGCCATCAGTGAGGATCGAGCGCTGTCCTACAATGAGCAGTTCTTC.

This clonotype has only a few counts. CDR3 sequence: CASSPLAGGPTKNIQYF. The CDR3 DNA sequence: TGTGCCAGCAGTCCTCTAGCGGGGGGGCCAACCAAAAACATTCAGTACTTC. The chain links TRBV12-3 or TRBV12-4 to TRBJ2-4; 12 bases are shared with TRBD2. Unmatched junction bases numbered 7, after V lost 5 bases and J lost 2 bases. The CDR3 sequence is 17 residues long.

The chain has TRBV7-9 and TRBJ2-6; tentative D call: TRBD1 (6 bases). V was pared by 5 bases and J by 2 bases, with 13 bases between. This CDR3 has 16 amino acids. CDR1 and CDR2 from the germline V gene are SEHNR and FQNEAQ (reference sequence). The CDR3 is CASSPQGIAGANVLTF. CDR3 nucleotide sequence: TGTGCCAGCAGCCCTCAGGGGATCGCTGGGGCCAACGTCCTGACTTTC.

The chain has TRBV12-3 or TRBV12-4 and TRBJ2-7; 8 bases are shared with TRBD2. The CDR3 covers 14 residues. Trimming removed 5 bases from V and 0 bases from J; junction bases left unmatched: 3. CDR3 region: CASSTSGNSYEQYF. CDR3 DNA sequence: TGTGCCAGCAGTACTAGCGGAAACTCCTACGAGCAGTACTTC.

The chain joins TRBV7-2 to TRBJ1-3; D may be TRBD1 (5 bases). With 7 bases removed from V and 4 bases from J, the gap between germline ends came to 17 bases. There are 15 residues in the CDR3. CDR1 and CDR2 from the germline V gene are SGHTA and FQGNSA. Here the CDR3 reads CASTSDGDRGNTIYF. The CDR3 DNA reads TGTGCCAGCACTTCGGACGGGGACCGCGGAAACACCATATATTTT.

This chain links TRBV27 with TRBJ2-7; D may match TRBD1 or TRBD2 (6 bases each). Germline V gene sequence: CDR1 MNHEY, CDR2 SMNVEV (reference sequence). V shed 4 bases and J shed 3 bases, with 13 bases lying between them. This CDR3 has 14 residues. This CDR3 is CASSSNRDFYEQYF. For the CDR3, the DNA is TGTGCCAGCAGTTCGAACAGGGACTTCTACGAGCAGTACTTC.

V usage is TRBV27 and J usage is TRBJ2-1; TRBD2 aligns across 8 bases. J was trimmed by 2 bases and V by 1 base; bases with no gene match: 4. The CDR3 covers 16 residues. Germline-derived CDR1 and CDR2 are MNHEY and SMNVEV (reference sequence). The CDR3 region has the DNA TGTGCCAGCAGTTTATTCGCCGGGAGGGCCTACAATGAGCAGTTCTTC. Translated: CASSLFAGRAYNEQFF.

The rearrangement uses TRBV4-2 and TRBJ2-1, with 8 bases aligning to TRBD1. The V gene end was trimmed by 3 bases and the J gene end by 6 bases; junction bases not matched to a gene: 10. CDR1 and CDR2 (germline): LGHNA, YNFKEQ. The CDR3 covers 16 residues. The CDR3 DNA reads as TGTGCCAGCAGCCAGTTTGAGACAGGGGTTGTCAATGAGCAGTTCTTC. Translation gives CASSQFETGVVNEQFF.

A few counts support this clonotype. J is TRBJ2-5 and V is TRBV5-1, with D maybe TRBD1 (5 bases). This CDR3 contains 14 residues. CDR1 is SGHRS and CDR2 is YFSETQ in the germline V gene. V dropped 0 bases and J dropped 4 bases, with 10 bases sitting between them. The CDR3 region has the DNA TGCGCCAGCAGCTTGGCTCAGGGCTCAGAGACCCAGTACTTC. This encodes CASSLAQGSETQYF. Looking up the rest from reference TRBV5-1 and TRBJ2-5 gives the full variable domain: KAGVTQTPRYLIKTRGQQVTLSCSPISGHRSVSWYQQTPGQGLQFLFEYFSETQRNKGNFPGRFSGRQFSNSRSEMNVSTLELGDSALYLCASSLAQGSETQYFGPGTRLLVL.

This clonotype showed up just a few times. The chain recombines TRBV4-2 with TRBJ2-7, with D unclear. This CDR3 has 15 amino acids. Trimming took off 0 bases at V and 0 bases at J, with 9 bases between the two ends. Germline values: CDR1 LGHNA, CDR2 YNFKEQ. CDR3 sequence: CASSQEVGSSYEQYF. The CDR3 region has the DNA TGTGCCAGCAGCCAAGAAGTTGGTAGCTCCTACGAGCAGTACTTC.

This clonotype was detected ten times or more. The rearrangement uses TRBV7-8 and TRBJ2-1; 11 nucleotides match TRBD2. With V trimmed by 5 bases and J by 8 bases, 8 bases remained unmatched. This CDR3 region has 15 residues. Germline lookup yields CDR1 SGHVS and CDR2 FQNEAQ. The CDR3 DNA reads TGTGCCAGCAGCCTTTTAGCGGGGGGGCCCGATGAGCAGTTCTTC. Translation gives CASSLLAGGPDEQFF. Filled out from reference TRBV7-8 and TRBJ2-1, the complete variable domain reads GAGVSQSPRYKVAKRGQDVALRCDPISGHVSLFWYQQALGQGPEFLTYFQNEAQLDKSGLPSDRFFAERPEGSVSTLKIQRTQQEDSAVYLCASSLLAGGPDEQFFGPGTRLTVL.

This clonotype came up many times. V and J are TRBV14 and TRBJ2-1, with D tentatively TRBD2 (6 bases). Trimming cost V 3 bases and J 8 bases, with 17 bases left between them. CDR1 and CDR2 from the germline V gene are SGHDN and FVKESK. There are 15 residues in the CDR3. CDR3 sequence (DNA): TGTGCCAGCAGCCAGACTAGTTGGTATAGCTATGAGCAGTTCTTC. Translating it yields CASSQTSWYSYEQFF. The full variable domain, in which reference TRBV14 and TRBJ2-1 provide the parts outside the CDR3, is EAGVTQFPSHSVIEKGQTVTLRCDPISGHDNLYWYRRVMGKEIKFLLHFVKESKQDESGMPNNRFLAERTGGTYSTLKVQPAELEDSGVYFCASSQTSWYSYEQFFGPGTRLTVL.

The J gene is TRBJ2-4, the V gene TRBV20-1, with 9 bases identical to TRBD2. With V trimmed by 1 base and J by 4 bases, 5 bases remained unmatched. Germline CDR1 and CDR2: DFQATT and SNEGSKA (reference sequence). The CDR3 covers 15 residues. Here the CDR3 reads CSARVAGDGKNIQYF. The CDR3 DNA reads as TGCAGTGCTAGAGTAGCGGGGGACGGGAAAAACATTCAGTACTTC.

The V call is TRBV6-1, the J call TRBJ2-5, with 11 bases fitting TRBD2. Per the germline V gene, CDR1 is MNHNS and CDR2 is SASEGT. Losses at the gene ends were 5 bases for V and 5 bases for J; bases not matched to a gene: 10. There are 16 residues in the CDR3. CDR3 DNA sequence: TGTGCCAGCAGTCGTTTGGAGACTAGCGGGGTGGAGACCCAGTACTTC. It encodes CASSRLETSGVETQYF.

This clonotype was seen only a few times. The gene calls are TRBV30 and TRBJ2-7; D is perhaps TRBD1 (6 bases). Looked up from germline, CDR1 is GTSNPN and CDR2 is SVGIG (reference sequence). With 2 bases removed from V and 6 bases from J, the gap between germline ends came to 14 bases. The CDR3 covers 13 residues. CDR3 residues: CAWSINRDTEQYF. In DNA form, the CDR3 reads TGTGCCTGGAGTATCAACCGGGACACCGAGCAGTACTTC.

CDR3 sequence (DNA): TGTGCCAGCAGCTTAGTCCCAGGGAAGGGCGAGCAGTTCTTC. Its protein product is CASSLVPGKGEQFF. The J gene is TRBJ2-1, the V gene TRBV7-6; a possible D gene is TRBD1 (5 bases). The germline CDR1 and CDR2 sequences are SGHVS and FNYEAQ. The V gene lost 1 base and the J gene lost 10 bases, with 14 bases spanning the gap. There are 14 residues in the CDR3.

The chain employs TRBV12-3 or TRBV12-4 and TRBJ2-5; TRBD2 might be the D (6 bases). V was pared by 0 bases and J by 5 bases, with 25 bases between. The CDR3 has 19 amino acids. CDR3 in amino acids: CASSLALPGGIPGEETQYF. DNA of the CDR3: TGTGCCAGCAGTTTAGCGCTCCCGGGCGGGATACCCGGGGAGGAGACCCAGTACTTC.

This clonotype came up a few times. Compared with germline, one end of the junction differs, possibly owing to a read error. The V and J genes are TRBV20-1 and TRBJ2-5; 13 bases fit TRBD2. The V gene's germline CDR1 is DFQATT and CDR2 SNEGSKA (reference sequence). CDR3 length: 15 residues. The CDR3 here is CSARGLAGAEETQYF. As DNA, the CDR3 is TGCAGTGCCAGAGGACTAGCGGGGGCGGAAGAGACCCAGTACTTC.

The chain carries TRBV20-1 and TRBJ2-3; D is undetermined. With 6 bases removed from V and 4 bases from J, the gap between germline ends came to 11 bases. The CDR3 consists of 12 residues. The germline gives CDR1 DFQATT, CDR2 SNEGSKA (reference sequence). This CDR3 is CSAALPPDTQYF. The CDR3 nucleotides read TGCAGTGCAGCCCTCCCCCCAGATACGCAGTATTTT.

DNA of the CDR3: TGTGCCAGCAGCCCCCGGACAGGCGCCGGGAGAGAGACCCAGTACTTC. It encodes CASSPRTGAGRETQYF. The rearrangement uses TRBV7-2 and TRBJ2-5; tentative D call: TRBD1 (7 bases). V was pared by 5 bases and J by 4 bases, with 20 bases between. There are 16 residues in the CDR3. From germline, CDR1 is SGHTA and CDR2 FQGNSA.

This clonotype came up many times. The rearrangement uses TRBV12-3 or TRBV12-4 and TRBJ2-5; 7 bases match TRBD2. V trimming: 3 bases; J trimming: 2 bases; junction bases outside the gene matches: 3. The length of the CDR3 is 14 residues. The CDR3 is CASSFRDYQETQYF. Written as DNA, the CDR3 is TGTGCCAGCAGTTTTAGGGACTATCAAGAGACCCAGTACTTC.